A single sample gave rise to the 15 T cell receptor beta chains below, sequenced in a study of blood T cells in healthy people across ages. Combining a sample-barcoded 5' primer with a J-beta primer mix, a second PCR ran for roughly 7 to 11 cycles. TCRdb fed the 5' RACE reads into MiXCR, producing one record per CDR3 protein. This table holds roughly 680,000 distinct CDR3 sequences, around 50% found once. The specimen sequenced was blood. All receptors come from a woman over 75 in good health.

The chain recombines TRBV5-8 with TRBJ1-2; D might be TRBD1 (5 bases). Looked up from germline, CDR1 is SGHTS and CDR2 is YDEGEE. This CDR3 region has 12 residues. The ends were cut back, 7 bases at V and 7 bases at J, with 14 bases in the middle. CDR3 sequence: CASLLAGPGYTF. CDR3 nucleotide sequence: TGTGCCAGCCTCCTCGCGGGACCTGGCTACACCTTC.

This clonotype was detected once. Possible read error: a much larger clone is one base away. Here the CDR3 DNA reads TGTGCCAGCAGCGGGGAGTTTTCCTGCAATGAGCAGTTCTTC. It specifies CASSGEFSCNEQFF. The chain joins TRBV7-2 to TRBJ2-1, with D perhaps TRBD2 (5 bases). This CDR3 comprises 14 residues. The germline V gene encodes CDR1 SGHTA and CDR2 FQGNSA. Variable domain in full (rest from reference TRBV7-2 and TRBJ2-1): GAGVSQSPSNKVTEKGKDVELRCDPISGHTALYWYRQSLGQGLEFLIYFQGNSAPDKSGLPSDRFSAERTGGSVSTLTIQRTQQEDSAVYLCASSGEFSCNEQFFGPGTRLTVL.

A remark on this clonotype: A much larger clonotype is one base distant, so this may be a read error. The chain uses TRBV3-1 and TRBJ2-1; 9 bases map to TRBD2. The germline V gene has CDR1 LGHDT and CDR2 YNNKEL (reference sequence). The CDR3 sequence is 14 residues long. J gave up 5 bases and V 6 bases, and 5 bases lay outside the gene matches. The CDR3, as DNA: TGTGCCAGCAGGGCTAGCGGGATTCACAATGAGCAGTTCTTC. It is translated as CASRASGIHNEQFF.

This clonotype was recorded at least ten times. The chain joins TRBV2 to TRBJ2-7; either TRBD1 or TRBD2 may supply D (5 bases each). The CDR3 loop spans 13 amino acids. The V end was cut by 7 bases, the J end by 5 bases, with 15 bases between. Germline V gene data show CDR1 as SNHLY and CDR2 as FYNNEI. CDR3 DNA: TGTGCCAGCATAGGGACCGCCCCCCACGAGCAGTACTTC. Translated, it gives CASIGTAPHEQYF.

The chain has TRBV18 and TRBJ1-5; D is undetermined. The CDR3 has 16 residues. The ends were cut back, 0 bases at V and 0 bases at J, with 9 bases in the middle. Germline lookup yields CDR1 KGHSH and CDR2 LQKENI. The CDR3 DNA is TGTGCCAGCTCACCACCGTCGGCCGGTAGCAATCAGCCCCAGCATTTT. Encoded protein: CASSPPSAGSNQPQHF. Full variable domain (remainder filled in from reference TRBV18 and TRBJ1-5): NAGVMQNPRHLVRRRGQEARLRCSPMKGHSHVYWYRQLPEEGLKFMVYLQKENIIDESGMPKERFSAEFPKEGPSILRIQQVVRGDSAAYFCASSPPSAGSNQPQHFGDGTRLSIL.

V gene TRBV2 combines with J gene TRBJ2-1; D may be TRBD2 (5 bases). CDR1 and CDR2 (germline): SNHLY, FYNNEI. The germline V and J ends were trimmed by 3 bases and 8 bases, with 14 bases remaining between them. CDR3 length: 14 amino acids. In nucleotides, the CDR3 is TGTGCCAGCAGTGATGTGCTCGGGGTAGATGAGCAGTTCTTC. Translating gives CASSDVLGVDEQFF.

This clonotype was detected ten times or more. The chain carries TRBV9 and TRBJ2-1; 9 bases match TRBD2. Trimming removed 4 bases from V and 0 bases from J; junction bases left unmatched: 5. The CDR3 contains 16 residues. Per germline, CDR1 SGDLS and CDR2 YYNGEE. CDR3 sequence: CASSISGGTSYNEQFF. As DNA, the CDR3 is TGTGCCAGCAGCATTAGCGGGGGAACCTCCTACAATGAGCAGTTCTTC.

This clonotype was counted many times. This sequence joins TRBV27 and TRBJ2-7; 9 positions agree with TRBD2. Looked up from germline, CDR1 is MNHEY and CDR2 is SMNVEV (reference sequence). There are 16 residues in the CDR3. Germline trimming cut 6 bases from V and 2 bases from J; bases unmatched to any gene: 11. The CDR3 region is CASSPTVASGTYEQYF. In DNA form, the CDR3 reads TGTGCCAGCAGCCCAACAGTGGCTAGCGGGACCTACGAGCAGTACTTC.

The chain is built from TRBV15 and TRBJ1-2, with TRBD1 as a possible D gene (6 bases). Per germline, CDR1 LNHNV and CDR2 YYDKDF (reference sequence). This CDR3 spans 15 amino acids. The ends were cut back, 0 bases at V and 6 bases at J, with 14 bases in the middle. The CDR3 DNA reads as TGTGCCACCAGCAGAGATCTATGGGGGGCGGATGGCTACACCTTC. Translation gives CATSRDLWGADGYTF.

This clonotype was picked up many times. This chain connects TRBV4-2 to TRBJ2-4; TRBD2 agrees at 9 bases. CDR3 length: 16 residues. The V gene's germline CDR1 is LGHNA and CDR2 YNFKEQ. Trimming removed 3 bases from V and 8 bases from J; junction bases left unmatched: 11. The CDR3 reads CASSQVLGTSRDIQYF. The DNA for the CDR3 is TGTGCCAGCAGCCAGGTGCTCGGGACTAGCCGGGACATTCAGTACTTC.

V and J are TRBV6-5 and TRBJ2-7; TRBD2 is a possible D gene (6 bases). This CDR3 spans 15 amino acids. V shed 4 bases and J shed 3 bases, with 16 bases lying between them. Germline CDR1 MNHEY, CDR2 SVGAGI. CDR3 loop: CASSSPGDGNYEQYF. For the CDR3, the DNA is TGTGCCAGCAGTTCCCCGGGAGACGGGAACTACGAGCAGTACTTC.

This clonotype was detected ten times or more. V and J are TRBV15 and TRBJ2-7; D remains unclear. The CDR3 covers 14 residues. V was shortened by 1 base and J by 7 bases, with 14 bases between the two germline ends. Germline assignment: CDR1 LNHNV and CDR2 YYDKDF (reference sequence). The CDR3 nucleotides read TGTGCCACCAGCAGAGGACAAGGTTCTCGGGAGCAGTACTTC. Translation gives CATSRGQGSREQYF.

The rearrangement links TRBV4-1 to TRBJ1-1; D ambiguous. The CDR3 runs 14 residues. V was shortened by 4 bases and J by 6 bases, with 15 bases between the two germline ends. Germline CDR1 MGHRA, CDR2 YSYEKL. CDR3 amino acids: CASSPRAGGPEAFF. In DNA form, the CDR3 reads TGCGCCAGCAGCCCAAGGGCCGGTGGGCCTGAAGCTTTCTTT.

This clonotype was counted at least ten times. The chain combines TRBV20-1 with TRBJ2-1, with 7 bases aligning to TRBD1. There are 14 residues in the CDR3. Germline CDR1 reads DFQATT; CDR2 reads SNEGSKA (reference sequence). V shed 8 bases, J shed 0 bases, and the junction held 7 bases outside the gene matches. The CDR3 protein is CSPKTGSSYNEQFF. The CDR3 DNA reads as TGCAGTCCAAAGACAGGGAGCTCCTACAATGAGCAGTTCTTC.

In its sample, this clonotype was seen many times. The genes are TRBV4-1 and TRBJ2-5; a possible D gene is TRBD2 (5 bases). CDR3 length equals 14 residues. Germline V gives CDR1 MGHRA, CDR2 YSYEKL. Trimming cost V 4 bases and J 5 bases, with 14 bases left between them. The DNA for the CDR3 is TGCGCCAGCAGCCCGATGCGCGAGGGTGAGACCCAGTACTTC. Protein product: CASSPMREGETQYF.